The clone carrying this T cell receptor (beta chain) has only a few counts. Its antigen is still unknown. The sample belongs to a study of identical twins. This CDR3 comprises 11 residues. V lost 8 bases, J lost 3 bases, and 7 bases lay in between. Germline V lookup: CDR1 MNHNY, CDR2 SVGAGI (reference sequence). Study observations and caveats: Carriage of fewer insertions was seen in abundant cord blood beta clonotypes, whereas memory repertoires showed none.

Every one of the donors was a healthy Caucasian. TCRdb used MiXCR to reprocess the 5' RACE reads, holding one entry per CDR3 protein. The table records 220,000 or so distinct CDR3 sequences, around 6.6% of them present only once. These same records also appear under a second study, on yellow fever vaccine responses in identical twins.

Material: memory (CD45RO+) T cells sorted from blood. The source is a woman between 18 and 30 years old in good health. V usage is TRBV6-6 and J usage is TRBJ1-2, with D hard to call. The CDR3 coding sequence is TGTGCCAGCCAACTCGACTATGGCTACACCTTC. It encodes CASQLDYGYTF.